The 7 T cell receptor beta chains below come from one sample, sequenced in a study of early T cells in non-severe SARS-CoV-2 infection. Via MiXCR, TCRdb re-called the 5' RACE reads, giving one row per CDR3 protein. Here the sample spans about 40,000 distinct CDR3 sequences, 4.5% to 5% being singletons. Source material: whole blood. These receptors were collected from an adult who was a healthcare worker with PCR-confirmed SARS-CoV-2 infection or an uninfected control (not recorded which).

In its sample, this clonotype was seen a few times. The V call is TRBV6-6, the J call TRBJ2-6; D is undetermined. Trimming removed 2 bases at V and 0 bases at J, with 5 bases between. The V gene's germline CDR1 is MNHNY and CDR2 SVGAGI (reference sequence). The CDR3 loop spans 15 amino acids. In DNA, the CDR3 is TGTGCCAGCAGTTACCGAGACTCTGGGGCCAACGTCCTGACTTTC. Amino acids: CASSYRDSGANVLTF.

This clonotype was seen repeatedly, ten times or more. DNA of the CDR3: TGCAGCGTTGAAGATCTAAGGGACAGGGCCCGCTCCTACGAGCAGTACTTC. Translated: CSVEDLRDRARSYEQYF. This chain links TRBV29-1 with TRBJ2-7; 9 nucleotides line up with TRBD1. Germline V lookup: CDR1 SQVTM, CDR2 ANQGSEA. Trimming cost V 0 bases and J 0 bases; bases outside gene matches: 9. The CDR3 runs to 17 residues.

This clonotype was counted a few times. The V and J genes are TRBV5-6 and TRBJ2-2; D gene uncertain. This CDR3 region has 16 residues. Germline V gives CDR1 SGHDT, CDR2 YYEEEE. Trimming shortened V by 1 base and J by 0 bases, and 10 bases separated the two germline ends. For the CDR3, the DNA is TGTGCCAGCAGCTTGTCGGAGAACGCGAACACCGGGGAGCTGTTTTTT. Its translation: CASSLSENANTGELFF.

The J gene is TRBJ2-1, the V gene TRBV5-1; TRBD2 matches 10 bases. CDR1 and CDR2 from the germline V gene are SGHRS and YFSETQ. The CDR3 totals 16 residues. With 4 bases clipped from V and 5 bases from J, the junction kept 9 bases outside the gene matches. Here the CDR3 reads CASSRRPSGGDNEQFF. Written as DNA, the CDR3 is TGCGCCAGCAGCCGACGACCTAGCGGGGGAGACAATGAGCAGTTCTTC.

This clonotype has at least ten counts. The chain combines TRBV14 with TRBJ2-7; 7 nucleotides line up with TRBD1. The CDR3 is made up of 14 amino acids. Germline CDR1 SGHDN, CDR2 FVKESK. Trimming took 4 bases from V and 2 from J; bases not matched to a gene: 5. The CDR3 reads CASSRTGTAYEQYF. CDR3 DNA sequence: TGTGCCAGCAGCCGGACAGGTACTGCCTACGAGCAGTACTTC.

The table lists this clonotype with many counts. This chain links TRBV7-6 with TRBJ1-1; the D gene is possibly TRBD1 (5 bases). This CDR3 is 13 amino acids long. With 1 base removed from V and 6 bases from J, the gap between germline ends came to 9 bases. Germline V CDR1 and CDR2: SGHVS, FNYEAQ. CDR3 sequence: CASSLGQGAEAFF. In DNA, the CDR3 is TGTGCCAGCAGCTTAGGGCAGGGCGCTGAAGCTTTCTTT.

The chain links TRBV6-5 to TRBJ1-4, with 7 bases that match TRBD1. This CDR3 has 15 residues. CDR1 and CDR2 (germline): MNHEY, SVGAGI. J gave up 5 bases and V 6 bases, and 9 bases lay outside the gene matches. The CDR3 spells CASRPTGTDNEKLFF. Written as DNA, the CDR3 is TGTGCCAGCAGGCCTACCGGGACAGACAATGAAAAACTGTTTTTT.